These T cell receptor beta chains were read from a single sample in a study of blood T cell repertoires in COVID-19. Sequencing used immunoSEQ multiplex PCR; TCRdb keeps in-frame clones, though not all of them. The repertoire holds around 110,000 clones, with approximately 82% as singletons. Input material: peripheral blood. These receptors were collected from a man in his 70s with active or convalescent COVID-19. Both conserved end residues are part of each CDR3. D genes are given only for firm matches. The size field is filled for only some rows; it gives once, few, many or a size class.

TGTGCCAGCAGTGTCGGGACAGACCATAACTATGGCTACACCTTC,CASSVGTDHNYGYTF,-,TRBD1,TRBV6-2/TRBV6-3,TRBJ1-2
TGTGCCACGGGTAATGGGTACAATGAGCAGTTCTTC,CATGNGYNEQFF,-,-,TRBV12-3/TRBV12-4,TRBJ2-1
TGTGCCAGCAGTTCGGGTTTATTCACAGATACGCAGTATTTT,CASSSGLFTDTQYF,-,-,TRBV6-2/TRBV6-3,TRBJ2-3
TGTGCCACCAGTGATTACACAGGGAAGAGTGGGGAGCTGTTTTTT,CATSDYTGKSGELFF,-,-,TRBV24-1,TRBJ2-2
TGTGCCAGCAGCTTAGGGGCCGGGACAGGGCCGAATGAAAAACTGTTTTTT,CASSLGAGTGPNEKLFF,once,TRBD1,TRBV7-9,TRBJ1-4
TGTGCCACCAGTGATGGTCCGGGACAGCCTAACTATGGCTACACCTTC,CATSDGPGQPNYGYTF,-,TRBD1,TRBV24-1,TRBJ1-2
TGTGCCAGCAGTTTAACCCGGACAGGAACACCGCCGACGTACGAGCAGTACTTC,CASSLTRTGTPPTYEQYF,once,TRBD1,TRBV27,TRBJ2-7
TGCGCCAGCAGCCAAGAAGCGCAGGGCAGCTATAATTCACCCCTCCACTTT,CASSQEAQGSYNSPLHF,-,-,TRBV4-3,TRBJ1-6
TGTGCCACCAGCAGAGATCCGGGGGTAACCCGAGGCTACACCTTC,CATSRDPGVTRGYTF,-,-,TRBV15,TRBJ1-2
TGTGCCAGTAGTATCAACAGGGCCAGGCCCCAGCATTTT,CASSINRARPQHF,-,-,TRBV19,TRBJ1-5
TGCGCCAGCAGCGAGGGACAGCCTCTAGATACGCAGTATTTT,CASSEGQPLDTQYF,-,TRBD1,TRBV5-1,TRBJ2-3
TGTGCCAGTAGTATGCGGGGCAGGGCCACCGGGGAGCTGTTTTTT,CASSMRGRATGELFF,once,-,TRBV19,TRBJ2-2
TGCGCCAGCAGCGAAAAGCCGTGGGACAGGGATTCACCCCTCCACTTT,CASSEKPWDRDSPLHF,few,TRBD1,TRBV10-2,TRBJ1-6
TGTGCCAGCAGCGGAACAGGGGCGCTGGTGAAGAGCACAGATACGCAGTATTTT,CASSGTGALVKSTDTQYF,-,TRBD1,TRBV5-6,TRBJ2-3
TGTGCCAGTAGGCCCTCGCAGGGGGGCCCGTACGGCTACACCTTC,CASRPSQGGPYGYTF,-,TRBD1,TRBV19,TRBJ1-2
TGTGCCAGCAGCCCCTACACGGGGGACTATGGCTACACCTTC,CASSPYTGDYGYTF,few,-,TRBV7-2,TRBJ1-2
TGTGCCACCCGACAGGGTTGGATTCAAGAGACCCAGTACTTC,CATRQGWIQETQYF,-,TRBD1,TRBV28,TRBJ2-5
TGTGCCAGCAGCCAAGGATTGGACAGGGGCTATGGCTACACCTTC,CASSQGLDRGYGYTF,-,TRBD1,TRBV3-1/TRBV3-2,TRBJ1-2
TGCGCCAGCAGCTTGGGGACTAGCGGGAGGGGGTCTGAGCAGTTCTTC,CASSLGTSGRGSEQFF,-,TRBD2,TRBV5-1,TRBJ2-1
TGCAGTGCTAGTCCCCCACACGGGTCAATGAACACTGAAGCTTTCTTT,CSASPPHGSMNTEAFF,-,-,TRBV20-1,TRBJ1-1
TGTGCCAGCAGCCCCGACTTGACCAATAATTCACCCCTCCACTTT,CASSPDLTNNSPLHF,-,-,TRBV3-1/TRBV3-2,TRBJ1-6
TGTGCCAGCAGCTCCCAGGGCGCTGAAGCTTTCTTT,CASSSQGAEAFF,once,-,TRBV5-5,TRBJ1-1